This T cell receptor (beta chain) was documented in a study of blood T cell repertoires in COVID-19. Whole-study context: The cDNA or gDNA used as material had been derived from T cells, B-cell-depleted T cells, or PBMCs.

Looked up from germline, CDR1 is MGHRA and CDR2 is YSYEKL. This CDR3 comprises 15 residues. V trimming: 1 base; J trimming: 3 bases; junction bases outside the gene matches: 4. Authors' processing steps: Estimates of nucleated cell counts were drawn from the amplification of reference gene primers. The protocol was immunoSEQ multiplex PCR, while the TCRdb copy is restricted to in-frame clones and leaves out a portion. Clone size and V and J calls were adopted from that table, with D and trimming inferred from the DNA. This table has a few hundred thousand clones, around 84% appearing once. This TCR came from a man between 60 and 75 years old with acute or convalescent COVID-19. The chain couples TRBV4-1 to TRBJ2-5, with TRBD2 matching 8 bases. The sample consisted of peripheral blood. CDR3 in amino acids: CASSQAGTSKETQYF. CDR3 DNA: TGCGCCAGCAGCCAAGCCGGGACTAGTAAAGAGACCCAGTACTTC.